This T cell receptor (beta chain) emerged from a study of technical replicates of blood from a few donors (dated by TCRdb to between 2016 and 2019). The library came from the immunoSEQ multiplex PCR assay. Sourced from immuneACCESS, this table was stored by TCRdb with only in-frame sequences that have V and J called. A share of the clones is absent; for the studies checked, an unresolved V gene accounts for under half, and the remainder has no known explanation. The sample table contains 35,000 to 50,000 clones; only one count was recorded for around 96% of them. The ten largest clones take up roughly 0.35% of the sample. Regarding this clone: This receptor's antigen is unknown. Base quality data are lacking; no much larger clone is found one base away.

The source is a human donor in good health. Sequencing input: T cells isolated from PBMCs.

The DNA reads as follows: TGTGCCAGCAGTGATGCGGGGGCGTACGAGCAGTACTTC. Translation gives CASSDAGAYEQYF. This chain is built from TRBV2 and TRBJ2-7; a weak D assignment points to TRBD2 (7 bases agree). Trimming costs V 3 bases and J 4 bases, and their ends lie 10 bases apart. From cysteine to phenylalanine, the CDR3 is 13 amino acids long. The sequence is cut down to CDR3 DNA, 39 bases in frame from base 1. The CDR1 and CDR2 encoded by the germline V gene are SNHLY and FYNNEI.